Presented here are 9 T cell receptor beta chains from one specimen sequenced in a study of T cells after yellow fever vaccination. A single record per CDR3 protein comes from TCRdb applying MiXCR to the 5' RACE reads. This sample has around 300,000 distinct CDR3 sequences, with approximately 12% found just once. Source: CD4+ T cells sorted from PBMCs, taken 45 days after the yellow fever booster vaccination. These receptors came from a man aged 25 to 45 who received the YFV17D yellow fever vaccine.

Many counts were recorded for this clonotype. V gene TRBV18 combines with J gene TRBJ2-1; D remains ambiguous. Germline V lookup: CDR1 KGHSH, CDR2 LQKENI. CDR3 length equals 15 residues. V was pared by 3 bases and J by 0 bases, with 9 bases between. This CDR3 reads CASSPGGSSYNEQFF. Here the CDR3 DNA reads TGTGCCAGCTCACCCGGCGGTAGCTCCTACAATGAGCAGTTCTTC.

The rearrangement links TRBV12-3 or TRBV12-4 to TRBJ2-5; TRBD2 matches 10 bases. Losses at the gene ends were 7 bases for V and 8 bases for J; bases not matched to a gene: 10. This CDR3 is 14 amino acids long. The CDR3 DNA sequence: TGTGCCAGCACGATAGCGGGGGGACAGACCACCCAGTACTTC. Protein sequence: CASTIAGGQTTQYF.

This chain joins TRBV20-1 and TRBJ2-2, with 7 bases that match TRBD1. Germline CDR1 and CDR2: DFQATT and SNEGSKA (reference sequence). J was trimmed by 4 bases and V by 2 bases; bases with no gene match: 4. The CDR3 loop spans 14 amino acids. CDR3 sequence (DNA): TGCAGTGCTAGAAGGGCAGGGGGCACCGGGGAGCTGTTTTTT. Translated: CSARRAGGTGELFF.

The genes are TRBV20-1 and TRBJ2-6; no reliable D call. The CDR3 is 17 residues long. Per germline, CDR1 DFQATT and CDR2 SNEGSKA (reference sequence). Trimming removed 6 bases at V and 0 bases at J, with 18 bases between. The CDR3 coding sequence is TGCAGTGCCCCCCAAAGCGCCCGCCTCTCTGGGGCCAACGTCCTGACTTTC. Residues: CSAPQSARLSGANVLTF.

This clonotype was picked up a small number of times. J is TRBJ1-1 and V is TRBV14, with D uncertain. CDR3 size: 15 residues. Germline CDR1 is SGHDN and CDR2 is FVKESK. Trimming left V 1 base short and J 0 bases short, with 9 bases between. The chain's CDR3 is CASSQVRQMNTEAFF. The CDR3 nucleotides are TGTGCCAGCAGCCAAGTAAGGCAGATGAACACTGAAGCTTTCTTT.

The table lists this clonotype with many counts. The chain employs TRBV5-1 and TRBJ2-7; no definite D call. The V and J ends lost 0 bases and 6 bases respectively, with 13 bases between them. CDR1 and CDR2 from the germline V gene are SGHRS and YFSETQ. This CDR3 is built from 14 residues. CDR3: CASSLDPRTSEQYF. The CDR3 nucleotides read TGCGCCAGCAGCTTGGATCCCCGGACGAGCGAGCAGTACTTC.

This clonotype was found a few times. CDR3 in amino acids: CASSLVAGKGSILAFF. In nucleotides, the CDR3 is TGCGCCAGCAGCTTGGTTGCGGGGAAAGGGTCGATATTGGCTTTCTTT. The rearrangement uses TRBV5-1 and TRBJ1-1; D is unresolved. The CDR3 is 16 amino acids. V shed 0 bases and J shed 11 bases, with 23 bases lying between them. Germline assignment: CDR1 SGHRS and CDR2 YFSETQ.

There are a few counts of this clonotype. The V and J genes are TRBV18 and TRBJ2-7, with TRBD2 matching over 11 bases. There are 15 residues in the CDR3. V trimming: 3 bases; J trimming: 4 bases; junction bases outside the gene matches: 5. Germline loops: CDR1 KGHSH, CDR2 LQKENI. CDR3 residues: CASSPGTSGQYEQYF. In DNA, the CDR3 is TGTGCCAGCTCACCGGGGACTAGCGGACAATACGAGCAGTACTTC.

This clonotype has only a few counts. The chain has TRBV20-1 and TRBJ2-5; a weak D match, TRBD2 (6 bases). Germline CDR1 reads DFQATT; CDR2 reads SNEGSKA (reference sequence). V lost 0 bases to trimming and J lost 13 bases, with 15 bases between them. The CDR3 totals 12 residues. The CDR3 loop reads CSARDPSGLPYF. In nucleotides, the CDR3 is TGCAGTGCTAGAGATCCCTCCGGACTACCGTACTTC.